Below are 28 T cell receptor beta chains sequenced from a single sample in a study of blood T cell repertoires in COVID-19. The data were produced by immunoSEQ multiplex PCR, yet TCRdb's version contains in-frame clones alone and is incomplete. Among 200,000 or so clones listed, approximately 84% were seen once. The sample taken for sequencing was peripheral blood. The receptor set was obtained from a man aged 45-65 years with acute or convalescent COVID-19.

The genes are TRBV9 and TRBJ2-5, with a weak D call TRBD2 (7 bases). Between the trimmed V and J ends, which lost 4 bases and 4 bases, there was a span of 14 bases. Germline V gene data show CDR1 as SGDLS and CDR2 as YYNGEE. This CDR3 comprises 14 residues. CDR3 sequence: CASSPRGGGETQYF. DNA for the CDR3: TGTGCCAGCAGCCCGCGAGGGGGGGGAGAGACCCAGTACTTC.

The chain has TRBV6-5 and TRBJ2-2; D is possibly TRBD1 (6 bases). The germline V and J ends were trimmed by 4 bases and 7 bases, with 13 bases remaining between them. This CDR3 has 14 residues. The germline V gene encodes CDR1 MNHEY and CDR2 SVGAGI. As DNA, the CDR3 is TGTGCCAGCAGTTCCCCAGGGGAGATCGGGGAGCTGTTTTTT. This translates into CASSSPGEIGELFF.

V and J are TRBV7-8 and TRBJ2-7; 8 positions agree with TRBD1. This CDR3 is built from 15 residues. V shed 3 bases and J 4 bases; nucleotides not matched to a gene: 8. Germline V gene data show CDR1 as SGHVS and CDR2 as FQNEAQ. The CDR3 loop reads CASSFPGTGVYEQYF. CDR3 nucleotide sequence: TGTGCCAGCAGCTTCCCCGGGACAGGAGTATACGAGCAGTACTTC.

The genes are TRBV4-1 and TRBJ2-7, with D unresolved. The CDR3 is made up of 14 amino acids. V dropped 0 bases and J dropped 0 bases, with 6 bases sitting between them. From germline, CDR1 is MGHRA and CDR2 YSYEKL. CDR3 loop: CASSQDPSSYEQYF. CDR3 sequence (DNA): TGCGCCAGCAGCCAAGACCCTAGCTCCTACGAGCAGTACTTC.

The table lists this clone with a few counts. V usage is TRBV7-9 and J usage is TRBJ1-6, with 9 bases that match TRBD1. The CDR3 is 14 residues long. The V gene's germline CDR1 is SEHNR and CDR2 FQNEAQ (reference sequence). V dropped 5 bases and J dropped 9; count of bases not matched to a gene: 5. The CDR3 loop is CASSIPGQGSPLHF. The CDR3 DNA reads as TGTGCCAGCAGCATCCCGGGACAGGGTTCACCCCTCCACTTT.

J is TRBJ1-2 and V is TRBV2; 7 nucleotides align to TRBD1. The CDR3 loop spans 14 amino acids. The V and J ends lost 1 base and 3 bases, in that order; junction bases with no gene match: 2. Per the germline V gene, CDR1 is SNHLY and CDR2 is FYNNEI. The CDR3 loop is CASSEDRGDYGYTF. Written as DNA, the CDR3 is TGTGCCAGCAGTGAAGACAGGGGAGACTATGGCTACACCTTC. The full variable domain, completed using reference TRBV2 and TRBJ1-2, is EPEVTQTPSHQVTQMGQEVILRCVPISNHLYFYWYRQILGQKVEFLVSFYNNEISEKSEIFDDQFSVERPDGSNFTLKIRSTKLEDSAMYFCASSEDRGDYGYTFGSGTRLTVV.

The gene calls are TRBV10-3 and TRBJ1-4; D gene unclear. Germline assignment: CDR1 ENHRY and CDR2 SYGVKD. This CDR3 comprises 15 residues. V lost 0 bases, J lost 7 bases, and 12 bases lay in between. The CDR3 is CAISESRARFEKLFF. The CDR3 nucleotides are TGTGCCATCAGTGAGTCGCGGGCGCGGTTTGAAAAACTGTTTTTT.

The chain employs TRBV7-2 and TRBJ1-2; 8 bases line up with TRBD1. This CDR3 contains 14 residues. J was trimmed by 4 bases and V by 7 bases; bases with no gene match: 8. Germline V CDR1 and CDR2: SGHTA, FQGNSA. DNA for the CDR3: TGTGCCAGCACCCTGGCAGGACAGGGCTATGGCTACACCTTC. Protein product: CASTLAGQGYGYTF.

V usage is TRBV2 and J usage is TRBJ2-1; D is ambiguous. The germline V gene has CDR1 SNHLY and CDR2 FYNNEI. This CDR3 comprises 11 residues. Trimming took 5 bases from V and 4 from J, leaving 3 bases between them. The CDR3, as DNA: TGTGCCAGCAGTTCATACAATGAGCAGTTCTTC. The encoded protein is CASSSYNEQFF.

The chain carries TRBV6-5 and TRBJ2-7; a possible D gene is TRBD2 (6 bases). The CDR3 spans 14 residues. V shed 6 bases and J shed 5 bases, with 17 bases lying between them. CDR1 is MNHEY and CDR2 is SVGAGI in the germline V gene. The DNA of the CDR3 is TGTGCCAGCAGCCCCGATCGGGGGATGGACGAGCAGTACTTC. This translates into CASSPDRGMDEQYF.

The V call is TRBV19, the J call TRBJ2-6, with TRBD1 identical over 8 bases. V dropped 5 bases and J dropped 0; count of bases not matched to a gene: 9. The CDR3 runs to 18 residues. From germline, CDR1 is LNHDA and CDR2 SQIVND (reference sequence). The chain's CDR3 is CASSARTGSISGANVLTF. The CDR3 bases are TGTGCCAGTAGTGCCAGGACAGGGAGCATCTCTGGGGCCAACGTCCTGACTTTC.

The J gene is TRBJ2-3, the V gene TRBV10-2; 7 nucleotides line up with TRBD1. V shed 8 bases and J 2 bases; nucleotides not matched to a gene: 7. The CDR3 is 14 amino acids. CDR1 WSHSY and CDR2 SAAADI come from the germline V gene. The CDR3 region has the DNA TGCGCCAGCTCGGGACAGAGACTCACAGATACGCAGTATTTT. Amino acids: CASSGQRLTDTQYF.

The chain is built from TRBV27 and TRBJ1-3, with TRBD1 identical over 8 bases. This CDR3 is built from 15 residues. Germline V gives CDR1 MNHEY, CDR2 SMNVEV (reference sequence). V lost 4 bases and J lost 3; bases outside the gene matches: 5. CDR3 in DNA: TGTGCCAGCAGTTCCTCAGGGGGCGATGGAAACACCATATATTTT. Its translation: CASSSSGGDGNTIYF.

The genes are TRBV5-8 and TRBJ1-5; no firm D call. Looked up from germline, CDR1 is SGHTS and CDR2 is YDEGEE. The V gene lost 0 bases and the J gene lost 0 bases, with 10 bases spanning the gap. The CDR3 covers 16 residues. The CDR3 sequence is CASSLGTLYSNQPQHF. The CDR3 bases are TGTGCCAGCAGCTTGGGAACATTATATAGCAATCAGCCCCAGCATTTT.

This sequence joins TRBV29-1 and TRBJ2-1, with D perhaps TRBD1 (6 bases). The CDR3 length is 11 residues. V gave up 4 bases and J gave up 5 bases, with 6 bases separating them. Per germline, CDR1 SQVTM and CDR2 ANQGSEA. Here the CDR3 DNA reads TGCAGCGTTGGGGGGCACAATGAGCAGTTCTTC. Residues: CSVGGHNEQFF.

V and J are TRBV7-2 and TRBJ2-2, with 10 nucleotides matching TRBD2. Germline V gene sequence: CDR1 SGHTA, CDR2 FQGNSA. The CDR3 sequence is 17 residues long. V gave up 5 bases and J gave up 7 bases; unmatched junction bases: 13. The DNA for the CDR3 is TGTGCCAGCAGCCTCAAGGGGCTAGCGGGGGTGGGCGGGGAGCTGTTTTTT. It translates to CASSLKGLAGVGGELFF.

The chain carries TRBV7-9 and TRBJ1-4, with 7 bases identical to TRBD1. V was pared by 1 base and J by 0 bases, with 2 bases of the junction left unmatched. The CDR3 length is 16 residues. In germline, CDR1 is SEHNR, CDR2 FQNEAQ (reference sequence). The CDR3 sequence is CASSLGGQSTNEKLFF. The CDR3, as DNA: TGTGCCAGCAGCTTAGGGGGACAGTCAACTAATGAAAAACTGTTTTTT.

This rearrangement joins TRBV6-2 or TRBV6-3 to TRBJ1-6, with D tentatively TRBD1 (5 bases). There are 15 residues in the CDR3. V was trimmed by 2 bases and J by 9 bases, leaving 14 bases between them. Germline V gene sequence: CDR1 MNHEY, CDR2 SVGEGT. The CDR3 sequence: CASSYPQAGISPLHF. The CDR3 region has the DNA TGTGCCAGCAGTTACCCCCAGGCAGGGATTTCACCCCTCCACTTT.

The rearrangement links TRBV2 to TRBJ1-2; 10 bases agree with TRBD1. CDR1 SNHLY and CDR2 FYNNEI come from the germline V gene. V was clipped by 6 bases and J by 4 bases; unmatched bases: 8. The CDR3 consists of 15 residues. The CDR3 DNA reads as TGTGCCAGCAGCCACGGGACAGGGGAGGTCTATGGCTACACCTTC. Its translation is CASSHGTGEVYGYTF.

This chain joins TRBV6-2 or TRBV6-3 and TRBJ1-2, with a possible D match to TRBD1 (6 bases). Trimming shortened V by 6 bases and J by 4 bases, and 15 bases separated the two germline ends. Germline CDR1 is MNHEY and CDR2 is SVGEGT. This CDR3 region has 14 residues. Written as DNA, the CDR3 is TGTGCCAGCAGCTGGGGGGGCCGGGCCTATGGCTACACCTTC. The encoded protein is CASSWGGRAYGYTF.

This chain links TRBV5-1 with TRBJ1-1; perhaps TRBD1 as D (6 bases). V was pared by 3 bases and J by 10 bases, with 16 bases between. The CDR3 covers 13 residues. Germline values: CDR1 SGHRS, CDR2 YFSETQ. CDR3 sequence reads: CASSSPGQSAAFF. The CDR3 DNA reads TGCGCCAGCAGCTCCCCCGGACAGAGTGCAGCTTTCTTT.

This rearrangement joins TRBV5-1 to TRBJ1-2; maybe TRBD1 (5 bases). Germline loops: CDR1 SGHRS, CDR2 YFSETQ. With 4 bases removed from V and 8 bases from J, the gap between germline ends came to 15 bases. The CDR3 loop spans 13 amino acids. In nucleotides, the CDR3 is TGCGCCAGCAGCCGGGGCGGGATCGGAGGCTACACCTTC. Its protein product is CASSRGGIGGYTF.

J is TRBJ2-3 and V is TRBV27; the D is unclear. V was pared by 3 bases and J by 3 bases, with 10 bases between. The CDR3 has 14 amino acids. Germline CDR1 and CDR2: MNHEY and SMNVEV (reference sequence). The CDR3 DNA reads TGTGCCAGCAGTTTCGGGTACCGAACAGATACGCAGTATTTT. It codes for CASSFGYRTDTQYF.

The count of this clone is one. The chain joins TRBV10-3 to TRBJ2-1, with TRBD1 identical over 12 bases. The CDR3 loop spans 17 amino acids. CDR1 is ENHRY, CDR2 SYGVKD, per germline. J was trimmed by 8 bases and V by 6 bases; bases with no gene match: 14. As DNA, the CDR3 is TGTGCCATCAGGGAGAGGGGGACAGGGGGCTTCCTGGATGAGCAGTTCTTC. Its protein is CAIRERGTGGFLDEQFF.

This clone has only a few counts. This chain joins TRBV3-1 (or the pseudogene TRBV3-2) and TRBJ2-7, with 9 positions matching TRBD1. V was clipped by 4 bases and J by 2 bases; unmatched bases: 6. Germline CDR1 is LGHDT and CDR2 is YNNKEL (reference sequence). The CDR3 loop spans 15 amino acids. The CDR3 sequence: CASSRVGTGTYEQYF. The CDR3 DNA reads as TGTGCCAGCAGCCGAGTAGGGACAGGGACCTACGAGCAGTACTTC.

The chain combines TRBV19 with TRBJ1-2; D might be TRBD1 (6 bases). The germline V gene encodes CDR1 LNHDA and CDR2 SQIVND (reference sequence). The V end was cut by 5 bases, the J end by 4 bases, with 17 bases between. The CDR3 length is 15 residues. The CDR3 loop reads CASSPPEGVLYGYTF. The CDR3 DNA reads as TGTGCCAGTAGTCCCCCAGAGGGGGTCCTCTATGGCTACACCTTC.

V gene TRBV5-1 combines with J gene TRBJ2-1; 8 bases map to TRBD2. With V trimmed by 3 bases and J by 5 bases, 7 bases remained unmatched. The CDR3 runs 15 residues. Germline CDR1 SGHRS, CDR2 YFSETQ. Written as DNA, the CDR3 is TGCGCCAGCAGCTCTTGGCTGACTAGCGACAATGAGCAGTTCTTC. Residues: CASSSWLTSDNEQFF.

The CDR3 coding sequence is TGTGCCAGCAGCAGGGCCGGGACAGGGGTTGAAAAACTGTTTTTT. The encoded protein is CASSRAGTGVEKLFF. The V and J genes are TRBV5-4 and TRBJ1-4; 10 bases fit TRBD1. This CDR3 is built from 15 residues. V gave up 4 bases and J gave up 7 bases; unmatched junction bases: 7. CDR1 is SGHNT, CDR2 YYREEE, per germline (reference sequence).